Following are 24 T cell receptor beta chains from one sample sequenced in a study of graft-versus-host responses after intestinal transplantation. The antigens these receptors bind are not known. TCRdb's copy holds only in-frame clones and misses some; the assay was immunoSEQ multiplex PCR. The sample contains tens of thousands of clones, roughly 90% of which appear only once. This material consisted of unstimulated CD4+ T cells sorted from spleen or lymph node cells, taken before intestinal transplant. These receptors originate from a human donor who received an intestinal transplant.

In DNA form, the CDR3 reads TGTGCCAGCAGCTTCTTAGAGGGGGGGAGAAGTAAGACCCAGTACTTC. It is translated as CASSFLEGGRSKTQYF. The rearrangement joins TRBV5-6 to TRBJ2-5; weak D call: TRBD2 (7 bases). The germline V and J ends were trimmed by 2 bases and 6 bases, with 20 bases remaining between them. Germline CDR1 is SGHDT and CDR2 is YYEEEE. The CDR3 totals 16 residues.

The genes are TRBV7-9 and TRBJ1-2; D gene uncertain. With 4 bases removed from V and 5 bases from J, the gap between germline ends came to 14 bases. Germline CDR1 is SEHNR and CDR2 is FQNEAQ (reference sequence). This CDR3 has 14 residues. CDR3: CASSSARSRYGYTF. DNA for the CDR3: TGTGCCAGCAGCTCCGCCCGATCCCGGTATGGCTACACCTTC.

V is TRBV20-1 and J is TRBJ1-5, with unresolved D. This CDR3 is built from 11 residues. Trimming cost V 5 bases and J 11 bases, with 13 bases left between them. The germline V gene encodes CDR1 DFQATT and CDR2 SNEGSKA (reference sequence). CDR3 coding DNA: TGCAGTGCTGGCCCCGGGAGGGCCCAGCATTTT. This encodes CSAGPGRAQHF.

This sequence joins TRBV5-1 and TRBJ2-5; maybe TRBD2 (6 bases). CDR1 SGHRS and CDR2 YFSETQ come from the germline V gene. CDR3 length: 15 residues. V lost 0 bases and J lost 5, with 14 bases in between. The CDR3 reads CASSLGGTGRETQYF. The CDR3 coding sequence is TGCGCCAGCAGCTTGGGGGGGACTGGGCGGGAGACCCAGTACTTC.

The chain has TRBV7-6 and TRBJ2-1, with 7 bases lining up with TRBD1. This CDR3 comprises 13 residues. The V gene end was trimmed by 5 bases and the J gene end by 10 bases; junction bases not matched to a gene: 8. The germline CDR1 and CDR2 sequences are SGHVS and FNYEAQ. The CDR3 DNA reads TGTGCCAGCAGCGAGAACAGGGGACAGGAGCAGTTCTTC. The encoded protein is CASSENRGQEQFF.

This clone appeared a single time. The V call is TRBV6-5, the J call TRBJ1-3; D is unclear. From germline, CDR1 is MNHEY and CDR2 SVGAGI. The CDR3 extends over 14 amino acids. Trimming pared 6 bases from V and 8 bases from J, leaving 17 bases between. CDR3 nucleotide sequence: TGTGCCAGCAGCCGACTGCCCCTGGAGTACACCATATATTTT. It is translated as CASSRLPLEYTIYF.

The chain employs TRBV7-9 and TRBJ1-2; TRBD1 matches 8 bases. Germline V CDR1 and CDR2: SEHNR, FQNEAQ (reference sequence). This CDR3 contains 14 residues. Trimming at V came to 5 bases and at J to 3 bases, leaving 5 bases not matched to a gene. The CDR3 region has the DNA TGTGCCAGCAGCCCCGGACAGGGCTACTATGGCTACACCTTC. The encoded protein is CASSPGQGYYGYTF. Based on the CDR3 plus reference TRBV7-9 and TRBJ1-2, the full variable domain is DTGVSQNPRHKITKRGQNVTFRCDPISEHNRLYWYRQTLGQGPEFLTYFQNEAQLEKSRLLSDRFSAERPKGSFSTLEIQRTEQGDSAMYLCASSPGQGYYGYTFGSGTRLTVV.

The V call is TRBV25-1, the J call TRBJ1-1; 10 bases are shared with TRBD1. The ends lost 6 bases at V and 10 bases at J; junction bases unmatched: 14. The CDR3 extends over 15 amino acids. The germline CDR1 and CDR2 sequences are MGHDK and SYGVNS. The CDR3 here is CASREDRGYAGRAFF. In nucleotides, the CDR3 is TGTGCCAGCAGAGAGGACAGGGGGTATGCGGGTCGAGCTTTCTTT.

This clone came up once. V and J are TRBV7-6 and TRBJ2-7, with no clear D. This CDR3 region has 12 residues. The germline V and J ends were trimmed by 1 base and 4 bases, with 5 bases remaining between them. The germline V gene encodes CDR1 SGHVS and CDR2 FNYEAQ. The CDR3: CASSLDPYEQYF. The DNA for the CDR3 is TGTGCCAGCAGCTTAGATCCATACGAGCAGTACTTC.

The chain employs TRBV4-1 and TRBJ2-7; D gene ambiguous. Per the germline V gene, CDR1 is MGHRA and CDR2 is YSYEKL. The V end was cut by 1 base, the J end by 3 bases, with 16 bases between. The CDR3 loop spans 16 amino acids. The CDR3: CASSQVGSQQNYEQYF. The CDR3 DNA reads as TGCGCCAGCAGCCAAGTGGGCAGTCAGCAAAACTACGAGCAGTACTTC.

V usage is TRBV6-6 and J usage is TRBJ1-2, with TRBD1 identical over 7 bases. V lost 2 bases and J lost 0; bases outside the gene matches: 6. CDR1 is MNHNY and CDR2 is SVGAGI in the germline V gene (reference sequence). The CDR3 loop spans 16 amino acids. The DNA for the CDR3 is TGTGCCAGCAGTTACGGGACAGCCAATTCTAACTATGGCTACACCTTC. Translation: CASSYGTANSNYGYTF.

The genes are TRBV6-1 and TRBJ2-3, with D hard to call. Per germline, CDR1 MNHNS and CDR2 SASEGT. With 7 bases removed from V and 0 bases from J, the gap between germline ends came to 14 bases. This CDR3 comprises 15 residues. CDR3 nucleotides: TGTGCCAGCACCCGAATTTGGCTTAGCACAGATACGCAGTATTTT. Translating it yields CASTRIWLSTDTQYF.

The chain joins TRBV19 to TRBJ1-2; TRBD1 is a possible D gene (5 bases). The CDR3 runs to 12 residues. Between the trimmed V and J ends, which lost 10 bases and 6 bases, there was a span of 15 bases. Germline assignment: CDR1 LNHDA and CDR2 SQIVND (reference sequence). The CDR3: CATYRSSHGYTF. In DNA, the CDR3 is TGTGCCACATACAGGTCTAGTCATGGCTACACCTTC.

The V gene is TRBV21-1, the J gene TRBJ2-1; no check of the table's D call, TRBD2, against the DNA was made. TRBV21-1 is a known pseudogene. The CDR3 totals 16 residues. The CDR3 protein is CASSRGGLAVNNEQFF. The DNA of the CDR3 is TGTGCCAGCAGCAGAGGAGGGCTAGCGGTTAACAATGAGCAGTTCTTC.

The chain joins TRBV21-1 to TRBJ2-3; the D call of TRBD1 is as the table states it, not checked on the DNA. TRBV21-1 is labeled a pseudogene. This CDR3 is 17 amino acids long. The CDR3 DNA sequence: TGTGCCAGCAGCAGCCAGGGTCCCGGTGACGGCACAGATACGCAGTATTTT. Translated, it gives CASSSQGPGDGTDTQYF.

The chain carries TRBV18 and TRBJ1-2, with 9 bases fitting TRBD1. There are 15 residues in the CDR3. Per germline, CDR1 KGHSH and CDR2 LQKENI. After removal of 3 bases from V and 2 bases from J, the junction contained 4 bases not matched to a gene. For the CDR3, the DNA is TGTGCCAGCTCACCGAGCGGACAGGGGAACTATGGCTACACCTTC. This gives the protein CASSPSGQGNYGYTF.

The chain's CDR3 is CASRPDRDRNYGYTF. The CDR3, as DNA: TGTGCCAGCAGACCTGACAGGGATCGAAACTATGGCTACACCTTC. The chain couples TRBV6-5 to TRBJ1-2, with TRBD1 matching over 7 bases. The CDR3 totals 15 residues. V was pared by 6 bases and J by 2 bases, with 9 bases of the junction left unmatched. Germline V lookup: CDR1 MNHEY, CDR2 SVGAGI.

The genes are TRBV2 and TRBJ1-1, with D hard to call. Trimming took off 3 bases at V and 0 bases at J, with 11 bases between the two ends. CDR1 is SNHLY, CDR2 FYNNEI, per germline. This CDR3 region has 15 residues. Written as DNA, the CDR3 is TGTGCCAGCAGTGACGGGTATGCGCTGAACACTGAAGCTTTCTTT. Its protein is CASSDGYALNTEAFF.

The V call is TRBV19, the J call TRBJ1-2, with TRBD1 matching over 9 bases. V was clipped by 7 bases and J by 8 bases; unmatched bases: 5. Germline CDR1 LNHDA, CDR2 SQIVND (reference sequence). The CDR3 totals 12 residues. CDR3 DNA sequence: TGTGCCAGTACCACGGACAGGGGCGGCTACACCTTC. This sequence encodes CASTTDRGGYTF.

The chain uses TRBV29-1 and TRBJ2-5; 9 bases fit TRBD1. The J call is uncertain, as TRBJ2-7 better fits the DNA end. CDR1 is SQVTM, CDR2 ANQGSEA, per germline. This CDR3 region has 15 residues. CDR3 sequence: CSVVTGGFIGYEQYF. In DNA form, the CDR3 reads TGCAGCGTTGTTACAGGGGGCTTTATCGGCTACGAGCAGTACTTC.

This chain uses TRBV5-1 with TRBJ1-6; a weak D match, TRBD1 (5 bases). Trimming took 4 bases from V and 0 from J, leaving 14 bases between them. The CDR3 length is 17 residues. Germline V CDR1 and CDR2: SGHRS, YFSETQ. The CDR3 DNA sequence: TGCGCCAGCAGCCACGGGGGGGGAAGCTCCTATAATTCACCCCTCCACTTT. This encodes CASSHGGGSSYNSPLHF.

V is TRBV19 and J is TRBJ1-5; D perhaps matches TRBD1 (5 bases). Germline lookup yields CDR1 LNHDA and CDR2 SQIVND (reference sequence). CDR3 size: 15 residues. The ends were cut back, 6 bases at V and 2 bases at J, with 14 bases in the middle. CDR3 nucleotides: TGTGCCAGTAGAAAACAGGAGGGTGGCAATCAGCCCCAGCATTTT. Translation gives CASRKQEGGNQPQHF.

The V and J genes are TRBV7-8 and TRBJ1-2; possibly TRBD1 for D (5 bases). Trimming stripped 0 bases from V and 5 bases from J, with 13 bases between. The CDR3 loop spans 15 amino acids. Germline V gene lookup returns CDR1 SGHVS and CDR2 FQNEAQ. In DNA, the CDR3 is TGTGCCAGCAGCTTAGCGGCGCAGGGAGGGTATGGCTACACCTTC. The encoded protein is CASSLAAQGGYGYTF.

The rearrangement joins TRBV10-3 to TRBJ2-1, with a tentative D call TRBD2 (5 bases). Germline V lookup: CDR1 ENHRY, CDR2 SYGVKD. V was clipped by 6 bases and J by 8 bases, with 8 bases between them. This CDR3 has 11 amino acids. CDR3 in amino acids: CAISGEYEQFF. In DNA, the CDR3 is TGTGCCATCAGCGGGGAGTATGAGCAGTTCTTC.